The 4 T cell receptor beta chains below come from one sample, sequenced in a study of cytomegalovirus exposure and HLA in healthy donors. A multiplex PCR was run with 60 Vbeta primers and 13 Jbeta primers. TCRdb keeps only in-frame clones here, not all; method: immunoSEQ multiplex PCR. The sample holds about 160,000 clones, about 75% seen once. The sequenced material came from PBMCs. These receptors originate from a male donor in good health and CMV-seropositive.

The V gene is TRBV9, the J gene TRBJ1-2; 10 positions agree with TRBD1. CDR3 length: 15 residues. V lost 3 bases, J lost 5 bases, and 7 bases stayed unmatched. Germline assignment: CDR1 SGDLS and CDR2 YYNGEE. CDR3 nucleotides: TGTGCCAGCAGCGCCTCCGGGACAGGGGAGTATGGCTACACCTTC. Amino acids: CASSASGTGEYGYTF.

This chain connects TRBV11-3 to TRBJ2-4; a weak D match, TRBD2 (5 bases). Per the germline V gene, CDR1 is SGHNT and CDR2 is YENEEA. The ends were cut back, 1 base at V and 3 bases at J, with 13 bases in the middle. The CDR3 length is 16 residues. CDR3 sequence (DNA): TGTGCCAGCAGCTTAGGCCGGGCAGAGGGCAAAAACATTCAGTACTTC. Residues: CASSLGRAEGKNIQYF.

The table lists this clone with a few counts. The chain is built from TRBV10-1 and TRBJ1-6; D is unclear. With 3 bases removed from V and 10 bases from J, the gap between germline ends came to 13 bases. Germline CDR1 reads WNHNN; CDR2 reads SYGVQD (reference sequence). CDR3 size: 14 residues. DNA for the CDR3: TGCGCCAGCAGTGACTCCGGGGTGGGATCACCCCTCCACTTT. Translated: CASSDSGVGSPLHF.

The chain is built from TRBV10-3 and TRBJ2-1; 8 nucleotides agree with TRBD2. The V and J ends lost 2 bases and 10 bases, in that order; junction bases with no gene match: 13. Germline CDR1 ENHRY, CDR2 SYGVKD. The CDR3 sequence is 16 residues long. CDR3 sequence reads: CAISEGGGPGSGEQFF. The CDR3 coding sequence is TGTGCCATCAGTGAGGGCGGGGGGCCCGGAAGCGGCGAGCAGTTCTTC.